The next 17 T cell receptor beta chains were all read from a single sample in a study of beta chain features in type 1 diabetes (dated by TCRdb to the late 2010s). Points the paper makes about the study in general: A moderate but significant shortening of TCRB CDR3 length was observed in type 1 diabetes patients in all four CD4+ subsets.

Library preparation used the immunoSEQ multiplex PCR assay. The entire amount of isolated RNA was reverse transcribed using the High Capacity cDNA Reverse Transcription Kit, so the sequenced TCRB transcripts were expressed ones. TCRdb stores this immuneACCESS table with in-frame sequences only. Part of the clones is absent; in the studies checked, under half of the shortfall reflects unresolved V genes, and no reason is known for the rest. The sample yields more than 550,000 clones; over 12% were counted once. The top ten clonotypes cover 0.03% to 0.045% of the sample. For these TCRs, the target antigens are not known. The sample comprised naive CD4+ T cells from blood. The sample's cell subset or site, from its label and the paper: true naive CD4+ T cells. The source is a man aged 18 to 35 with type 1 diabetes.

The rearrangement links TRBV28 to TRBJ2-7; D is unclear. CDR1 is MDHEN, CDR2 SYDVKM, per germline. CDR3 length: 14 residues. V was clipped by 7 bases and J by 8 bases, with 21 bases between them. Here the CDR3 DNA reads TGTGCCAGCACCGACACCAATAAACGATCCCAGCAGTACTTC. Amino acids: CASTDTNKRSQQYF. The whole variable domain, remainder taken from reference TRBV28 and TRBJ2-7, is DVKVTQSSRYLVKRTGEKVFLECVQDMDHENMFWYRQDPGLGLRLIYFSYDVKMKEKGDIPEGYSVSREKKERFSLILESASTNQTSMYLCASTDTNKRSQQYFGPGTRLTVT.

This clone has more than one count but fewer than ten. V is TRBV30 and J is TRBJ2-3; D uncertain. Germline CDR1 and CDR2: GTSNPN and SVGIG (reference sequence). The V end was cut by 0 bases, the J end by 1 base, with 8 bases between. The CDR3 has 14 residues. The DNA for the CDR3 is TGTGCCTGGAGTGTAGGTAGGCGCACAGATACGCAGTATTTT. It yields the protein CAWSVGRRTDTQYF.

The rearrangement uses TRBV6-1 and TRBJ2-1, with 8 nucleotides matching TRBD2. This CDR3 spans 18 amino acids. The V gene's germline CDR1 is MNHNS and CDR2 SASEGT. The V gene end was trimmed by 0 bases and the J gene end by 5 bases; junction bases not matched to a gene: 12. CDR3 loop: CASSEAIPGLEKDNEQFF. DNA of the CDR3: TGTGCCAGCAGTGAAGCTATTCCGGGACTAGAGAAGGACAATGAGCAGTTCTTC.

The rearrangement joins TRBV5-6 to TRBJ1-2; D possibly corresponds to TRBD1 (6 bases). Germline-derived CDR1 and CDR2 are SGHDT and YYEEEE. The CDR3 extends over 13 amino acids. Trimming removed 9 bases at V and 3 bases at J, with 15 bases between. The CDR3 DNA sequence: TGTGCCACCTGGGTTGGGGGGCACTATGGCTACACCTTC. It encodes CATWVGGHYGYTF.

The chain is built from TRBV6-5 and TRBJ1-2; D gene uncertain. V lost 0 bases and J lost 0, with 11 bases in between. CDR1 MNHEY and CDR2 SVGAGI come from the germline V gene. The CDR3 contains 16 residues. The CDR3 spells CASSYSPESANYGYTF. The CDR3 nucleotides are TGTGCCAGCAGTTACTCGCCAGAGTCGGCTAACTATGGCTACACCTTC.

This clone was counted a few times. The rearrangement links TRBV27 to TRBJ1-3; no clear D gene. V dropped 3 bases and J dropped 4 bases, with 16 bases sitting between them. CDR1 MNHEY and CDR2 SMNVEV come from the germline V gene (reference sequence). CDR3 length: 16 residues. The CDR3 nucleotides read TGTGCCAGCAGTTTCCTCGTGGAAGGAGAGGGAAACACCATATATTTT. This sequence encodes CASSFLVEGEGNTIYF.

This clone was picked up a small number of times. This CDR3 is also generated by other DNA sequences in the sample. The J gene is TRBJ2-7, the V gene TRBV11-2; D unclear. With 3 bases removed from V and 5 bases from J, the gap between germline ends came to 11 bases. This CDR3 is 13 amino acids long. Germline V gene lookup returns CDR1 SGHAT and CDR2 FQNNGV. CDR3 nucleotide sequence: TGTGCCAGCAGCTTGGATAGATCCAACGAGCAGTACTTC. Protein sequence: CASSLDRSNEQYF.

J is TRBJ1-1 and V is TRBV7-8; D not certain. The V and J ends lost 0 bases and 8 bases respectively, with 4 bases between them. This CDR3 comprises 11 residues. Germline V gene lookup returns CDR1 SGHVS and CDR2 FQNEAQ. Written as DNA, the CDR3 is TGTGCCAGCAGCTTAGCCGTCGAAGCTTTCTTT. Amino acid sequence: CASSLAVEAFF.

This clone has only a few counts. The chain recombines TRBV15 with TRBJ2-5, with 8 positions matching TRBD1. V shed 1 base, J shed 4 bases, and the junction held 5 bases outside the gene matches. CDR1 is LNHNV, CDR2 YYDKDF, per germline (reference sequence). This CDR3 is built from 15 residues. The DNA of the CDR3 is TGTGCCACCAGCAGAGGTGGCAGGGGGCGAGAGACCCAGTACTTC. Protein sequence: CATSRGGRGRETQYF.

This clone appeared a few times. This sequence joins TRBV30 and TRBJ2-5, with 12 bases aligning to TRBD2. The germline V gene has CDR1 GTSNPN and CDR2 SVGIG (reference sequence). The CDR3 runs to 15 residues. J was trimmed by 1 base and V by 4 bases; bases with no gene match: 4. CDR3 coding DNA: TGTGCCTGGAAACTAGCGGGGGGCTTCCAAGAGACCCAGTACTTC. Encoded protein: CAWKLAGGFQETQYF.

This clone was seen only a few times. The chain is built from TRBV4-2 and TRBJ2-3; 8 bases are a match to TRBD2. V was pared by 4 bases and J by 5 bases, with 5 bases of the junction left unmatched. Germline CDR1 and CDR2: LGHNA and YNFKEQ. This CDR3 spans 14 amino acids. The chain's CDR3 is CASSLSGGGDTQYF. The CDR3 region has the DNA TGTGCCAGCAGCCTAAGCGGGGGTGGAGATACGCAGTATTTT.

The genes are TRBV2 and TRBJ2-4; D is undetermined. Per germline, CDR1 SNHLY and CDR2 FYNNEI. Trimming took 8 bases from V and 4 from J, leaving 12 bases between them. The CDR3 spans 13 residues. CDR3 sequence: CASQREAKNIQYF. The CDR3 DNA is TGTGCCAGCCAACGAGAGGCAAAAAACATTCAGTACTTC.

The chain combines TRBV19 with TRBJ2-1; 7 bases align to TRBD1. This CDR3 has 14 amino acids. Germline values: CDR1 LNHDA, CDR2 SQIVND (reference sequence). The junction had 7 bases not matched to a gene; V was cut back by 7 bases and J by 4 bases. The CDR3 DNA is TGTGCCAGTAAACCGGGACAGAGGTACAATGAGCAGTTCTTC. Translated, it gives CASKPGQRYNEQFF.

This clone has just a few counts. V usage is TRBV7-2 and J usage is TRBJ2-7, with D unclear. V lost 4 bases and J 2 bases, leaving 9 bases between the germline ends. Germline lookup yields CDR1 SGHTA and CDR2 FQGNSA. The CDR3 is 13 amino acids. CDR3 sequence: CASSWAVAYEQYF. CDR3 in DNA: TGTGCCAGCAGCTGGGCGGTGGCCTACGAGCAGTACTTC.

The CDR3 sequence: CASSVARGGPGEQFF. The CDR3 bases are TGTGCCAGCAGCGTAGCGCGGGGGGGCCCCGGTGAGCAGTTCTTC. This chain uses TRBV9 with TRBJ2-1, with 9 nucleotides matching TRBD2. The junction had 7 bases not matched to a gene; V was cut back by 0 bases and J by 9 bases. The CDR3 has 15 amino acids. The germline V gene encodes CDR1 SGDLS and CDR2 YYNGEE.

This clone was counted only a few times. This chain links TRBV5-1 with TRBJ2-1; possibly TRBD1 for D (6 bases). Germline V gene sequence: CDR1 SGHRS, CDR2 YFSETQ. This CDR3 spans 16 amino acids. The ends were cut back, 4 bases at V and 13 bases at J, with 27 bases in the middle. CDR3: CASSPYLRGKVPRQFF. CDR3 in DNA: TGCGCCAGCAGCCCGTACTTGAGGGGGAAGGTGCCTAGACAGTTCTTC.

The V call is TRBV25-1, the J call TRBJ1-4; D remains ambiguous. The CDR3 totals 15 residues. Germline V gives CDR1 MGHDK, CDR2 SYGVNS. V lost 5 bases to trimming and J lost 5 bases, with 15 bases between them. The DNA for the CDR3 is TGTGCCAGCAGTCCCTTGGAGGGCTCGAATGAAAAACTGTTTTTT. As protein: CASSPLEGSNEKLFF.